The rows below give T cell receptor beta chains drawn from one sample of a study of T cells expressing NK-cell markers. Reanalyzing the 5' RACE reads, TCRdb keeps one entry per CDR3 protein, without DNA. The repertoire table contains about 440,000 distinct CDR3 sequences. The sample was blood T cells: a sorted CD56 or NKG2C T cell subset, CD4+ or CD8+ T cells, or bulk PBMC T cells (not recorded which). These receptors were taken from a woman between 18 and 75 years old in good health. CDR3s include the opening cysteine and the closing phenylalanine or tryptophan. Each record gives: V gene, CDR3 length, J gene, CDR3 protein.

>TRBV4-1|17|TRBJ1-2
CASSQGGGQTGMNGYTF
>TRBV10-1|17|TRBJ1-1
CASSEVVGTLRGTEAFF
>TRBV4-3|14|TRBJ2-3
CASSQDSRTDTQYF
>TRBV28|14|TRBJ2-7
CASSLGLVRDEQYF
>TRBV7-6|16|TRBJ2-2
CASSQGLAANTGELFF
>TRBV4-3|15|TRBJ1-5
CASSQEWDTRQPQHF
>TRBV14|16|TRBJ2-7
CASGGGPGQASHEQYF
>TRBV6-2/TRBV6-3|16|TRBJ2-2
CASSYSKTANTGELFF
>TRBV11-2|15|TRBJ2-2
CASSLRETATGELFF
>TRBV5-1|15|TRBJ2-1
CASSLAPNSYNEQFF
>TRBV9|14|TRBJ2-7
CASSVAGIIYEQYF
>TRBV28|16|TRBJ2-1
CASSSPTSQGSHEQFF
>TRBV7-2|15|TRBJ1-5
CASSTTGGDNQPQHF
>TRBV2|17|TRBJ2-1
CASSDLIRGTTYNEQFF
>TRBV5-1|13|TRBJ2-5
CASGRRLEETQYF
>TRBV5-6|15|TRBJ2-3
CASSLRVNGADTQYF
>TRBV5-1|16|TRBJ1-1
CASSLLSGTGNTEAFF
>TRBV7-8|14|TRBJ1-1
CASSLVSTNTEAFF
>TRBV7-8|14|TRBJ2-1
CATGIAGGYNEQFF
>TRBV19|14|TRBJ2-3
CATRTSGVGDTQYF
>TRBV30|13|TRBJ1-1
CAWSVTAGTEAFF
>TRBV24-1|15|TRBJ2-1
CATSDTGTSAHEQFF
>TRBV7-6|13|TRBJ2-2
CASSTTGTGELFF
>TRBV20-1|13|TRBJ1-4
CSAQRTTNEKLSF
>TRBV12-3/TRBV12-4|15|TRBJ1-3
CASSFAGFAGNTIYF
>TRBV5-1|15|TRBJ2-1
CASSFVRSSYNEQFF
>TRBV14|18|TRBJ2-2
CASSQDPSGESPTGELFF
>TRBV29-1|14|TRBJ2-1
CSVESASGNNEQFF
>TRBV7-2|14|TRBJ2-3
CASSSFDPPFTQYF
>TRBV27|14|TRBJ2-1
CASSPTGRDNEQFF
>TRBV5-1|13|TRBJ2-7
CASSLRAGYEQYF
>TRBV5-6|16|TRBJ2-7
CASSFLRGSPSYEQYF
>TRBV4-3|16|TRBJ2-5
CASSQSSGTPEETQYF
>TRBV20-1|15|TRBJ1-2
CSARDRQGRYYGYTF
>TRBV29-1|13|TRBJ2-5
CSVPYPLEETQYF
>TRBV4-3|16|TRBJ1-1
CASSQDPSTAYTEAFF
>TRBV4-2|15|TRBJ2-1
CASSQEGGSRNEQFF
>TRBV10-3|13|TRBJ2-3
CAIGFQGTDTQYF
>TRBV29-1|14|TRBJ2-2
CSVEVGPRTGELFF
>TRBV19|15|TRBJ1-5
CASSMGVSRNQPQHF
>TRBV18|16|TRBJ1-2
CASSPLQGPGVDGYTF
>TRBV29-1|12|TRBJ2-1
CSVNTGINEQFF
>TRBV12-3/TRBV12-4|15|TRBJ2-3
CASSYSGASTDTQYF
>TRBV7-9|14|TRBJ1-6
CASSPWASNSPLHF
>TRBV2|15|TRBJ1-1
CASSDKQGPNTEAFF
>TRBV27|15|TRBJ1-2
CASSLSPGANYGYTF
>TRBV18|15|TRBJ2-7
CASSQTAGSAYEQYF
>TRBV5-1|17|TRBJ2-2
CASSFPGLAFSTGELFF
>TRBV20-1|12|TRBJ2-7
CSARDRGYEQYF
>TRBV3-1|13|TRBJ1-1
CASSQNKGTEAFF
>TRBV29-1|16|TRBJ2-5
CSVEDKAGGPWETQYF
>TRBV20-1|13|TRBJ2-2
CSARTGRDGELFF
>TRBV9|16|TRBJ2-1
CASSVARGGSGNEQFF
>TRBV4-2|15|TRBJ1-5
CASSQPTGENQPQHF
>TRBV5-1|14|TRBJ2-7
CASSWEGRSTKQYF